In this sample, the clone carrying this TCR beta chain turned up once. Some clones are missing from TCRdb's copy, which holds only in-frame ones; the method was immunoSEQ multiplex PCR. The table records about 56,000 clones, about nine tenths of them present only once. The entry originates in a study of T cell changes during pregnancy in multiple sclerosis. Deletions cut 3 bases from V and 7 bases from J, with 21 bases between. The germline V gene encodes CDR1 LNHNV and CDR2 YYDKDF (reference sequence). CDR3 length: 16 residues. The material sequenced was peripheral blood, taken in the first trimester of pregnancy. V gene TRBV15 combines with J gene TRBJ2-5; a possible D gene is TRBD2 (6 bases). The receptor comes from a female donor in good health, enrolled as a control in a pregnancy study. The CDR3 DNA sequence: TGTGCCACCAGCAGGGCCGGGACCTCATTGCGGGGGACCCAGTACTTC. As protein: CATSRAGTSLRGTQYF.